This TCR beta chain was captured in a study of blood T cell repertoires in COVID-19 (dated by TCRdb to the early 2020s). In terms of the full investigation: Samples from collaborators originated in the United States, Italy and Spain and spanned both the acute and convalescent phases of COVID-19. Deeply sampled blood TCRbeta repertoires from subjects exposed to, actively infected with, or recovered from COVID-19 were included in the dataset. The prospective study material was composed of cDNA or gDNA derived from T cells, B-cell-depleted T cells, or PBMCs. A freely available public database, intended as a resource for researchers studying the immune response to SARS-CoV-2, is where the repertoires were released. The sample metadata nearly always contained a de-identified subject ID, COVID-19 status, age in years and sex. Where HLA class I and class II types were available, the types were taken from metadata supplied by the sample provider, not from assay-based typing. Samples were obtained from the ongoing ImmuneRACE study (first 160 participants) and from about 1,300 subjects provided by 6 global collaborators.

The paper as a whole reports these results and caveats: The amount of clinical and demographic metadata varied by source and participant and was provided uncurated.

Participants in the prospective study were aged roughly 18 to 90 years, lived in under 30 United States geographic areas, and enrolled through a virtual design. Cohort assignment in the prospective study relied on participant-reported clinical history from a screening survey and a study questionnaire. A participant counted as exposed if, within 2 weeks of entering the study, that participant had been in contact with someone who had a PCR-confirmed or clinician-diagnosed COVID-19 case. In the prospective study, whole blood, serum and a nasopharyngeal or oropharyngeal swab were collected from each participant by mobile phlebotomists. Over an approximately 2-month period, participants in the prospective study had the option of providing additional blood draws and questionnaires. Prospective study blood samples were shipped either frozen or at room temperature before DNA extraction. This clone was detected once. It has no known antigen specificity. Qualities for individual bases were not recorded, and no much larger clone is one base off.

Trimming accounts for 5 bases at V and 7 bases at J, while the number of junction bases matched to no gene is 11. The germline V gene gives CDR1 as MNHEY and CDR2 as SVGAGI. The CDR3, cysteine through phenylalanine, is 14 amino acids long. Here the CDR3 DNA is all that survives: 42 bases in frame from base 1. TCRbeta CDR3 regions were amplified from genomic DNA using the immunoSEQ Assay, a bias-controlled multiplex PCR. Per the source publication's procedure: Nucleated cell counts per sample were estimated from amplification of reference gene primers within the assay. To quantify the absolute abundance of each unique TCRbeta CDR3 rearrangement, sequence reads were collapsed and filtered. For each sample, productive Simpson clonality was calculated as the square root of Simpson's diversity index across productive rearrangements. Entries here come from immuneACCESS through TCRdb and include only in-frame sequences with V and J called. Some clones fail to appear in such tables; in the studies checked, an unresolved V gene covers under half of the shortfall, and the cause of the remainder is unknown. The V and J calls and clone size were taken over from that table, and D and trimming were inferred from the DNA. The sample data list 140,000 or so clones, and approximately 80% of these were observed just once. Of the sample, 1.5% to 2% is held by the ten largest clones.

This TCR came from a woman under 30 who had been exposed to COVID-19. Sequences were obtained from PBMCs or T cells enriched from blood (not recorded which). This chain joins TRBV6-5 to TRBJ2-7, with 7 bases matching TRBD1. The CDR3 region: CASSLLGTVVEQYF. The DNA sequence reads TGTGCCAGCAGTCTCCTCGGGACAGTCGTTGAGCAGTACTTC.